This TCR beta chain is from a study of T-cell memory formation after mild COVID-19. TCRdb used MiXCR to reprocess the 5' RACE reads, holding one entry per CDR3 protein. The sample yields about 310,000 distinct CDR3 sequences, approximately 16% seen once. This CDR3 has 15 residues. Germline values: CDR1 SGHRS, CDR2 YFSETQ. V was pared by 2 bases and J by 1 base, with 12 bases between. The sample holds many counts of this clonotype. This TCR was recovered from a man between 18 and 29 years old who had mild COVID-19 (a few samples of this study predate the infection). Cell type and time point are not known. Sample: PBMCs or a T cell subset sorted from them (not recorded which). The chain combines TRBV5-1 with TRBJ1-1; perhaps TRBD1 as D (5 bases). The CDR3 nucleotides read TGCGCCAGCAGCTTCGCCGGGACGGGGAACACTGAAGCTTTCTTT. This translates into CASSFAGTGNTEAFF.